These 26 T cell receptor beta chains came from one sample sequenced in a study of blood T cell repertoires in COVID-19. Assay: immunoSEQ multiplex PCR; the TCRdb copy retains only in-frame clones and omits some. The sample yields about 260,000 clones, around 86% seen once. The sample comprised PBMCs or T cells enriched from blood (not recorded which). These receptors were collected from a woman aged 45-65 years who had recovered from COVID-19.

V and J are TRBV28 and TRBJ2-2, with D perhaps matching TRBD1 (6 bases). The CDR3 is made up of 12 amino acids. Germline CDR1 and CDR2: MDHEN and SYDVKM. Trimming cost V 6 bases and J 6 bases, with 8 bases left between them. The CDR3 DNA is TGTGCCAGCAGAAAGGGGGCCGGGGAGCTGTTTTTT. Encoded protein: CASRKGAGELFF.

Comments on this clone: Other DNA sequences of this sample code for an identical CDR3. V usage is TRBV27 and J usage is TRBJ2-7; 10 bases agree with TRBD1. In germline, CDR1 is MNHEY, CDR2 SMNVEV (reference sequence). CDR3 length: 15 residues. With 3 bases clipped from V and 4 bases from J, the junction kept 6 bases outside the gene matches. CDR3 loop: CASSLTGQGFYEQYF. CDR3 DNA sequence: TGTGCCAGCAGTTTGACGGGACAGGGGTTTTACGAGCAGTACTTC.

This sequence joins TRBV27 and TRBJ2-7; perhaps TRBD1 as D (6 bases). V lost 10 bases to trimming and J lost 1 base, with 26 bases between them. This CDR3 has 17 amino acids. Germline V CDR1 and CDR2: MNHEY, SMNVEV (reference sequence). CDR3 coding DNA: TGTGCCACCAATTTACGGGGTGCCAGGGGCCAGTCCTACGAGCAGTACTTC. This translates into CATNLRGARGQSYEQYF.

The gene calls are TRBV19 and TRBJ1-4; 8 bases map to TRBD1. Germline values: CDR1 LNHDA, CDR2 SQIVND (reference sequence). The CDR3 sequence is 14 residues long. V shed 6 bases, J shed 8 bases, and the junction held 8 bases outside the gene matches. CDR3 loop: CASRRTGTGEKLFF. For the CDR3, the DNA is TGTGCCAGTAGAAGGACAGGGACTGGGGAAAAACTGTTTTTT. Full variable domain (rest looked up from reference TRBV19 and TRBJ1-4): DGGITQSPKYLFRKEGQNVTLSCEQNLNHDAMYWYRQDPGQGLRLIYYSQIVNDFQKGDIAEGYSVSREKKESFPLTVTSAQKNPTAFYLCASRRTGTGEKLFFGSGTQLSVL.

This sequence joins TRBV5-5 and TRBJ2-1; 10 positions agree with TRBD1. Per germline, CDR1 SGHKS and CDR2 YYEKEE (reference sequence). This CDR3 spans 16 amino acids. The junction had 6 bases not matched to a gene; V was cut back by 4 bases and J by 2 bases. The CDR3 protein is CASSRSTGGPYNEQFF. CDR3 bases: TGTGCCAGCAGCCGATCGACAGGGGGCCCCTACAATGAGCAGTTCTTC.

This chain connects TRBV6-2 or TRBV6-3 to TRBJ1-2; 7 positions agree with TRBD1. The CDR3 contains 13 residues. The germline CDR1 and CDR2 sequences are MNHEY and SVGEGT. Trimming took 5 bases from V and 7 from J; bases not matched to a gene: 7. This chain's CDR3 is CASSPRQGRGYTF. In DNA form, the CDR3 reads TGTGCCAGCAGTCCACGACAGGGTCGTGGCTACACCTTC.

V is TRBV27 and J is TRBJ2-2; tentatively, D is TRBD2 (5 bases). This CDR3 contains 14 residues. Trimming cost V 0 bases and J 5 bases, with 7 bases left between them. Germline V CDR1 and CDR2: MNHEY, SMNVEV (reference sequence). CDR3 nucleotide sequence: TGTGCCAGCAGTTTATCCCGGAGGACCGGGGAGCTGTTTTTT. Translating it yields CASSLSRRTGELFF.

J is TRBJ1-1 and V is TRBV2; D is possibly TRBD1 (6 bases). Germline V CDR1 and CDR2: SNHLY, FYNNEI. The CDR3 is 13 amino acids. V was clipped by 5 bases and J by 3 bases, with 10 bases between them. The CDR3 loop is CASSITGYTEAFF. DNA for the CDR3: TGTGCCAGCAGTATCACAGGGTACACTGAAGCTTTCTTT. Full variable domain (missing parts from reference TRBV2 and TRBJ1-1): EPEVTQTPSHQVTQMGQEVILRCVPISNHLYFYWYRQILGQKVEFLVSFYNNEISEKSEIFDDQFSVERPDGSNFTLKIRSTKLEDSAMYFCASSITGYTEAFFGQGTRLTVV.

The rearrangement joins TRBV5-1 to TRBJ1-1; D gene uncertain. V shed 4 bases and J shed 0 bases, with 10 bases lying between them. The CDR3 is 14 residues long. The germline V gene encodes CDR1 SGHRS and CDR2 YFSETQ. CDR3 coding DNA: TGCGCCAGCAGCCGAGGTTGGATGAACACTGAAGCTTTCTTT. This encodes CASSRGWMNTEAFF.

The V and J genes are TRBV4-1 and TRBJ1-3, with 8 positions matching TRBD1. With 4 bases clipped from V and 3 bases from J, the junction kept 11 bases outside the gene matches. Germline CDR1 reads MGHRA; CDR2 reads YSYEKL. The CDR3 is made up of 17 amino acids. In nucleotides, the CDR3 is TGCGCCAGCAGCCTTAACCTGGACAGGGCAAGTGGAAACACCATATATTTT. Translation gives CASSLNLDRASGNTIYF.

V is TRBV5-4 and J is TRBJ2-1; D possibly corresponds to TRBD1 (6 bases). The CDR3 is 16 residues long. The V end lost 4 bases, the J end lost 0 bases, and 14 bases lay between the germline ends. Germline values: CDR1 SGHNT, CDR2 YYREEE (reference sequence). The DNA of the CDR3 is TGTGCCAGCAGCACCAGACAGGTTAGCTCCTACAATGAGCAGTTCTTC. Encoded protein: CASSTRQVSSYNEQFF. The complete variable domain, with remaining parts taken from reference TRBV5-4 and TRBJ2-1, reads ETGVTQSPTHLIKTRGQQVTLRCSSQSGHNTVSWYQQALGQGPQFIFQYYREEENGRGNFPPRFSGLQFPNYSSELNVNALELDDSALYLCASSTRQVSSYNEQFFGPGTRLTVL.

This clone has only a few counts. V and J are TRBV30 and TRBJ2-5, with a tentative D call TRBD2 (5 bases). Per germline, CDR1 GTSNPN and CDR2 SVGIG (reference sequence). V gave up 2 bases and J gave up 7 bases, with 14 bases separating them. The CDR3 is made up of 13 amino acids. The CDR3, as DNA: TGTGCCTGGAGTCGGCTCGAGGGTACGACCCAGTACTTC. Translation gives CAWSRLEGTTQYF.

V and J are TRBV10-3 and TRBJ1-2; 7 bases are shared with TRBD1. The CDR3 covers 15 residues. V shed 5 bases and J 0 bases; nucleotides not matched to a gene: 6. The germline V gene encodes CDR1 ENHRY and CDR2 SYGVKD. This chain's CDR3 is CAISSTQGTNYGYTF. The DNA for the CDR3 is TGTGCCATCAGTTCAACACAGGGGACTAACTATGGCTACACCTTC.

The chain recombines TRBV7-6 with TRBJ2-7; D is unresolved. The CDR3 sequence is 13 residues long. The V gene lost 4 bases and the J gene lost 3 bases, with 10 bases spanning the gap. Germline V gene lookup returns CDR1 SGHVS and CDR2 FNYEAQ. CDR3 sequence (DNA): TGTGCCAGCAGCTATGGAGCTAACTACGAGCAGTACTTC. Protein: CASSYGANYEQYF.

This clone appeared once. V is TRBV30 and J is TRBJ1-3; 9 nucleotides line up with TRBD1. V dropped 3 bases and J dropped 0; count of bases not matched to a gene: 3. CDR1 and CDR2 from the germline V gene are GTSNPN and SVGIG (reference sequence). This CDR3 spans 15 amino acids. The CDR3 here is CAWRGQGFSGNTIYF. In DNA form, the CDR3 reads TGTGCCTGGAGGGGACAGGGTTTCTCTGGAAACACCATATATTTT.

This clone was detected once. The rearrangement uses TRBV29-1 and TRBJ2-5; D is perhaps TRBD1 (6 bases). The germline V gene encodes CDR1 SQVTM and CDR2 ANQGSEA. V gave up 7 bases and J gave up 4 bases, with 22 bases separating them. The CDR3 has 15 residues. The CDR3 DNA is TGCAGCGCCAAGGGACACCGGGTTGGACCAGAGACCCAGTACTTC. Encoded protein: CSAKGHRVGPETQYF.

The chain employs TRBV9 and TRBJ2-7, with TRBD1 matching 11 bases. Trimming took 3 bases from V and 5 from J; bases not matched to a gene: 7. This CDR3 comprises 15 residues. Germline V lookup: CDR1 SGDLS, CDR2 YYNGEE. CDR3 loop: CASSASRGQGDEQYF. In DNA, the CDR3 is TGTGCCAGCAGCGCTTCGAGGGGACAGGGGGACGAGCAGTACTTC.

V is TRBV7-2 and J is TRBJ2-3, with 9 bases fitting TRBD2. The CDR3 is 16 amino acids. Per the germline V gene, CDR1 is SGHTA and CDR2 is FQGNSA. V dropped 5 bases and J dropped 3; count of bases not matched to a gene: 9. The CDR3 nucleotides read TGTGCCAGCAGCCTGCAGCGGGGGGTTACTACAGATACGCAGTATTTT. This gives the protein CASSLQRGVTTDTQYF.

This clone occurred once. This rearrangement joins TRBV21-1 to TRBJ2-1; TRBD2 is the table's D call, not checked against the DNA. TRBV21-1 is flagged as a pseudogene. The CDR3 contains 15 residues. The CDR3 DNA reads as TGTGCCAGCAGCAAAGTCCCCAGCGATGCCAATGAGCAGTTCTTC. It is translated as CASSKVPSDANEQFF.

This clone was picked up one time. The V call is TRBV28, the J call TRBJ2-7; the match to TRBD2 covers 9 bases. Germline CDR1 reads MDHEN; CDR2 reads SYDVKM. This CDR3 has 14 residues. V trimming: 4 bases; J trimming: 2 bases; junction bases outside the gene matches: 3. DNA for the CDR3: TGTGCCAGCAGTTCTAGCGGGATTACCTACGAGCAGTACTTC. Residues: CASSSSGITYEQYF. Combining the CDR3 with reference TRBV28 and TRBJ2-7 gives the whole variable domain DVKVTQSSRYLVKRTGEKVFLECVQDMDHENMFWYRQDPGLGLRLIYFSYDVKMKEKGDIPEGYSVSREKKERFSLILESASTNQTSMYLCASSSSGITYEQYFGPGTRLTVT.

The V gene is TRBV6-6, the J gene TRBJ2-2, with TRBD2 matching 9 bases. The CDR3 contains 15 residues. CDR1 MNHNY and CDR2 SVGAGI come from the germline V gene (reference sequence). V lost 2 bases, J lost 7 bases, and 5 bases stayed unmatched. The CDR3 DNA reads TGTGCCAGCAGTTACCTAGCGGGAATAGGCGGGGAGCTGTTTTTT. It yields the protein CASSYLAGIGGELFF.

The chain combines TRBV28 with TRBJ2-3, with 8 bases identical to TRBD2. This CDR3 is built from 13 residues. V was pared by 6 bases and J by 5 bases, with 4 bases of the junction left unmatched. Germline CDR1 and CDR2: MDHEN and SYDVKM. The DNA of the CDR3 is TGTGCCAGCAGGTCGGGAGGGGTAGATACGCAGTATTTT. This sequence encodes CASRSGGVDTQYF.

The CDR3 DNA reads TGTGCCAGCAGTCTCGAACCGTGGGCTTCACCCCTCCACTTT. It specifies CASSLEPWASPLHF. This rearrangement joins TRBV6-5 to TRBJ1-6; D gene ambiguous. Germline CDR1 MNHEY, CDR2 SVGAGI. This CDR3 has 14 amino acids. V lost 5 bases, J lost 9 bases, and 14 bases lay in between.

The J gene is TRBJ1-2, the V gene TRBV5-1, with D possibly matching TRBD1 (6 bases). Germline V gene sequence: CDR1 SGHRS, CDR2 YFSETQ. V dropped 4 bases and J dropped 4 bases, with 14 bases sitting between them. The CDR3 loop spans 14 amino acids. The DNA of the CDR3 is TGCGCCAGCAGCCAGCAGGGGCGCCCCTATGGCTACACCTTC. Translating it yields CASSQQGRPYGYTF.

This sequence joins TRBV7-6 and TRBJ1-1, with 10 bases lining up with TRBD1. With 4 bases clipped from V and 2 bases from J, the junction kept 7 bases outside the gene matches. Germline CDR1 SGHVS, CDR2 FNYEAQ. The CDR3 sequence is 16 residues long. The CDR3 reads CASSYHRDRGNTEAFF. CDR3 DNA sequence: TGTGCCAGCAGCTACCACCGGGACAGGGGAAACACTGAAGCTTTCTTT.

This clone showed up just once. V usage is TRBV9 and J usage is TRBJ1-2; 7 nucleotides align to TRBD1. CDR3 size: 15 residues. Germline lookup yields CDR1 SGDLS and CDR2 YYNGEE. With V trimmed by 4 bases and J by 0 bases, 6 bases remained unmatched. The CDR3 DNA follows: TGTGCCAGCAGCCCGACAGGGTTATCTAACTATGGCTACACCTTC. It yields the protein CASSPTGLSNYGYTF.